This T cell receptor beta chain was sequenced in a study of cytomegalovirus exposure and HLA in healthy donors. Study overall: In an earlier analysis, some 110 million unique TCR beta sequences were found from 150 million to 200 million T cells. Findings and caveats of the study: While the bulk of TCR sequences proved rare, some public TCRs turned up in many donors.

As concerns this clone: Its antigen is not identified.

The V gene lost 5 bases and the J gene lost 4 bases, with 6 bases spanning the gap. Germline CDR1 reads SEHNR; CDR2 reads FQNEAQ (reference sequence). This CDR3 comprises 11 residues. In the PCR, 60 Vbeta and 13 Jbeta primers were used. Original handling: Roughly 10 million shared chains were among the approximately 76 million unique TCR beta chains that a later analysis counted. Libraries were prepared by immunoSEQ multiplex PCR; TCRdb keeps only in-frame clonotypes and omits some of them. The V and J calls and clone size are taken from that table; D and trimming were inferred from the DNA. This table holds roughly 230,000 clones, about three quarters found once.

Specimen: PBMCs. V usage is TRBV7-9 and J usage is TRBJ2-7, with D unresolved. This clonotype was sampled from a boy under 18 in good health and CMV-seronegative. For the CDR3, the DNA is TGTGCCAGCAGCCCCAGTTACGAGCAGTACTTC. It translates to CASSPSYEQYF. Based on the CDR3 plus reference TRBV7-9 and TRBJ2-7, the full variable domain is DTGVSQNPRHKITKRGQNVTFRCDPISEHNRLYWYRQTLGQGPEFLTYFQNEAQLEKSRLLSDRFSAERPKGSFSTLEIQRTEQGDSAMYLCASSPSYEQYFGPGTRLTVT.